This TCR beta chain appears in the sequencing data of a study of blood T cell repertoires in COVID-19. Study-level information: Whether acute or convalescent, the COVID-19 samples came from the United States, Italy and Spain.

TCRdb's table, derived via immunoSEQ multiplex PCR, lists solely in-frame clones and lacks some. The sample contains about 120,000 clones, around 83% of which appear only once. It was during active infection that Seattle patients were enrolled and then longitudinally followed. V dropped 4 bases and J dropped 0 bases, with 7 bases sitting between them. Germline lookup yields CDR1 SGHNT and CDR2 YYREEE (reference sequence). The CDR3 sequence is 13 residues long. Sequenced material: peripheral blood. This clonotype was obtained from a woman aged 55-69 years with COVID-19, enrolled during active disease. The chain is built from TRBV5-4 and TRBJ1-2; D unclear. The CDR3 nucleotides read TGTGCCAGCAGCGATAGAGCTAACTATGGCTACACCTTC. As protein: CASSDRANYGYTF. Using reference TRBV5-4 and TRBJ1-2 for the parts outside the CDR3, the full variable domain is ETGVTQSPTHLIKTRGQQVTLRCSSQSGHNTVSWYQQALGQGPQFIFQYYREEENGRGNFPPRFSGLQFPNYSSELNVNALELDDSALYLCASSDRANYGYTFGSGTRLTVV.